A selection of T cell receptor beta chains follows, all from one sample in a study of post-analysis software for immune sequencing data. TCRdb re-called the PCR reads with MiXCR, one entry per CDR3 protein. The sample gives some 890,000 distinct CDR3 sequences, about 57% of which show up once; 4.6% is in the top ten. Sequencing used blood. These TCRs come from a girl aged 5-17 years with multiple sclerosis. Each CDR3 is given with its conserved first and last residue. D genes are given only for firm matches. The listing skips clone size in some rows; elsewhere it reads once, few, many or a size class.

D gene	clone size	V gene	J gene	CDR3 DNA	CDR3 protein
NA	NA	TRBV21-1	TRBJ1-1	TGTGCCAGCAGCAAAGAATCGCCGACGAACACTGAAGCTTTCTTT	CASSKESPTNTEAFF
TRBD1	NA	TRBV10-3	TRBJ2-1	TGTGCCATCAGCTCCGGGACAGCCTACAATGAGCAGTTCTTC	CAISSGTAYNEQFF
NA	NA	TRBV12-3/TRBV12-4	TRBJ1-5	TGTGCCAGCAGTTTATCGTTCTGGAGGGGCAATCAGCCCCAGCATTTT	CASSLSFWRGNQPQHF
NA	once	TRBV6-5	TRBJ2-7	TGTGCCAGCAGTTCCCTTACTAGCGAGCAGTACTTC	CASSSLTSEQYF
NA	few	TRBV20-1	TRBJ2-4	TGCAGTGCTAGAGACACACAGGTAGCCAAAAACATTCAGTACTTC	CSARDTQVAKNIQYF
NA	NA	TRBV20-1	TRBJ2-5	TGCAGTGCTAGAGTAACGGGAGTGGAGACCCAGTACTTC	CSARVTGVETQYF
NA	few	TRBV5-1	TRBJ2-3	TGCGCCAGCAGACCTTCTACAGGGAGCACAGATACGCAGTATTTT	CASRPSTGSTDTQYF
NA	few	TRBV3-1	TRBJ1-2	TGTGCCAGCAGCCAAACGACGGTGAATGGCTACACCTTC	CASSQTTVNGYTF
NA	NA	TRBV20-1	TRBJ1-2	TGCAGTGCTAGAGGGGGGGGGTATGGCTACACCTTC	CSARGGGYGYTF
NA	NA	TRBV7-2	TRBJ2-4	TGTGCCAGCAGCGCCGCAGGGGGCGGGGGCAAAAACATTCAGTACTTC	CASSAAGGGGKNIQYF
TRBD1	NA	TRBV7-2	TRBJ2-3	TGTGCCAGCAGCTCCTTAGGACAGGGGGGAGGTACGCAGTATTTT	CASSSLGQGGGTQYF
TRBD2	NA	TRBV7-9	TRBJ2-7	TGTGCCAGCAGCCTCAGCGGGGGTACGGAAACTTACGAGCAGTACTTC	CASSLSGGTETYEQYF
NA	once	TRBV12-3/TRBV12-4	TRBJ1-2	TGTGCCAGCACCCTAGGGAGGGTCCTGGGAGGCTATGGCTACACCTTC	CASTLGRVLGGYGYTF
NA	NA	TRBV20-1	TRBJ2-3	TGCAGTGCAAGTGGGGAAGCATTAGATACGCAGTATTTT	CSASGEALDTQYF
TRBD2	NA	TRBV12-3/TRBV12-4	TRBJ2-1	TGTGCCAGCGCGCCCGGGACTAGCGGGGGTAATGAGCAGTTCTTC	CASAPGTSGGNEQFF
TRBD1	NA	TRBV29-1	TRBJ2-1	TGCAGCGTTGTATGGACAGGGTTACCGGGCCCCAGCTCCTACAATGAGCAGTTCTTC	CSVVWTGLPGPSSYNEQFF
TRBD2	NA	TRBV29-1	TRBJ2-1	TGCAGCGTCGTTGGACTAGCGGGGTCCTACAATGAGCAGTTCTTC	CSVVGLAGSYNEQFF
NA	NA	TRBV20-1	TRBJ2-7	TGCAGTGCTAGCAATCGCGGGACGTCCTACGAGCAGTACTTC	CSASNRGTSYEQYF
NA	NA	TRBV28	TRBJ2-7	TGTGCCAGCAGGGAAGGCAAGGGGGGCGAGCAGTACTTC	CASREGKGGEQYF
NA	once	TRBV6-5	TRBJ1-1	TGTGCCAGCAGTTACTCGAGGCGGGACCCGGGAACTGAAGCTTTCTTT	CASSYSRRDPGTEAFF
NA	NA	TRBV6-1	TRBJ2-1	TGTGCCAGCAGTGAAGCGGGCTACTCCTACAATGGGCAGTTCTTC	CASSEAGYSYNGQFF
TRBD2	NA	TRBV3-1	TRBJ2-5	TGTGCCAGCAGCCAAGGGGGGACTAGCGGGGGAGAGACCCAGTACTTC	CASSQGGTSGGETQYF
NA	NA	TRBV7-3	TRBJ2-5	TGTGCCAGCAGCTTAGACATCACCCAAGAGACCCAGTACTTC	CASSLDITQETQYF